The 13 T cell receptor beta chains presented below share a single source sample, sequenced in a study of regulatory T cells in long-lasting Graves disease (TCRdb year 2021). Preparation of the library involved multiplex PCR. The sequencing machine was an Illumina HiSeq 4000. iRepertoire HTBI primers and Arm-PCR amplification of CDR3 regions were used to construct TCR beta libraries. TCRdb cleaned the public reads at Q25 with fastp, built clones with MiXCR and kept in-frame beta chains. Identical CDR3 protein sequences are pooled into one entry, listed with their most common genes and DNA. The sample table holds roughly 510,000 distinct CDR3 sequences, of which about 16% were seen once. The top ten constitute approximately 12% of the sample. Sample time point, as interpreted from the label and publication: newly diagnosed GD, antithyroid drugs for less than 3 months. RNA was extracted from PBMCs in TRIzol for both TCR sequencing and RNA sequencing.

A further study also used this sample, focusing on T cells in Graves' hyperthyroidism and ophthalmopathy.

This sample comprised peripheral blood mononuclear cells (PBMCs), obtained at new diagnosis, from a patient treated with antithyroid drugs. These receptors all stem from a man in his late teens or twenties with Graves disease. Donor details come from another sample of the same person, matched by shared clones.

This clonotype was counted at least ten times. The chain uses TRBV27 and TRBJ1-5; TRBD1 might be the D (5 bases). This CDR3 is built from 14 residues. Germline lookup yields CDR1 MNHEY and CDR2 SMNVEV (reference sequence). V gave up 3 bases and J gave up 4 bases, with 10 bases separating them. For the CDR3, the DNA is TGTGCCAGCAGTTTGGGACTTTGGAATCAGCCCCAGCATTTT. This encodes CASSLGLWNQPQHF.

J is TRBJ2-7 and V is TRBV5-1; 15 bases agree with TRBD2. CDR3 length: 18 amino acids. Germline V CDR1 and CDR2: SGHRS, YFSETQ. J gave up 2 bases and V 2 bases, and 8 bases lay outside the gene matches. The CDR3 bases are TGCGCCAGCAGCTTCGGGGGGACTAGCGGGAGGACGACCTACGAGCAGTACTTC. It is translated as CASSFGGTSGRTTYEQYF.

This clonotype was seen at least ten times. V and J are TRBV20-1 and TRBJ1-2, with D possibly matching TRBD1 (6 bases). Germline CDR1 is DFQATT and CDR2 is SNEGSKA (reference sequence). Trimming pared 5 bases from V and 2 bases from J, leaving 12 bases between. CDR3 length: 13 amino acids. CDR3: CSARDTRNYGYTF. Here the CDR3 DNA reads TGCAGTGCTCGGGACACCCGGAACTATGGCTACACCTTC.

This clonotype was observed at least ten times. The J gene is TRBJ2-1, the V gene TRBV12-3 or TRBV12-4, with D perhaps matching TRBD2 (6 bases). The CDR3 loop spans 15 amino acids. V lost 4 bases to trimming and J lost 7 bases, with 17 bases between them. The CDR3 coding sequence is TGTGCCAGCAGTTCTCGGGGGAGGAGAGGGAATGAGCAGTTCTTC. This encodes CASSSRGRRGNEQFF.

This chain uses TRBV20-1 with TRBJ2-7; D might be TRBD2 (5 bases). V was shortened by 5 bases and J by 0 bases, with 11 bases between the two germline ends. Germline loops: CDR1 DFQATT, CDR2 SNEGSKA (reference sequence). This CDR3 is 13 amino acids long. The CDR3 region has the DNA TGCAGTGCTTTTAGCGACGGCTCCTACGAGCAGTACTTC. Translating it yields CSAFSDGSYEQYF.

This clonotype has more than one count but fewer than ten. The chain has TRBV19 and TRBJ2-7, with 11 bases that match TRBD1. Losses at the gene ends were 1 base for V and 5 bases for J; bases not matched to a gene: 7. The length of the CDR3 is 16 residues. The germline V gene has CDR1 LNHDA and CDR2 SQIVND (reference sequence). The DNA of the CDR3 is TGTGCCAGTAGTATAGGAGCTTGGACAGGGGGCAACGAGCAGTACTTC. As protein: CASSIGAWTGGNEQYF.

V gene TRBV20-1 combines with J gene TRBJ2-2; TRBD2 agrees at 8 bases. J gave up 6 bases and V 3 bases, and 15 bases lay outside the gene matches. This CDR3 spans 17 amino acids. Germline V gives CDR1 DFQATT, CDR2 SNEGSKA (reference sequence). The CDR3 nucleotides read TGCAGTGCTAGGCCGTCGGGGGGGAGAAAATGGGCCGGGGAGCTGTTTTTT. Translating it yields CSARPSGGRKWAGELFF.

The J gene is TRBJ2-1, the V gene TRBV12-5, with 10 bases identical to TRBD2. The CDR3 runs to 13 residues. Unmatched junction bases numbered 1, after V lost 4 bases and J lost 7 bases. The germline V gene has CDR1 LGHNT and CDR2 FRNRAP. CDR3 residues: CASGSSGRNEQFF. The CDR3 nucleotides are TGTGCTAGTGGTTCTAGCGGGAGAAATGAGCAGTTCTTC.

The chain recombines TRBV5-4 with TRBJ2-1; D might be TRBD2 (7 bases). This CDR3 has 13 residues. Germline CDR1 SGHNT, CDR2 YYREEE (reference sequence). The V end lost 3 bases, the J end lost 9 bases, and 13 bases lay between the germline ends. The CDR3 sequence is CASSWEGVGEQFF. In DNA, the CDR3 is TGTGCCAGCAGCTGGGAGGGGGTTGGTGAGCAGTTCTTC.

This clonotype was counted ten times or more. The chain has TRBV28 and TRBJ2-5, with D possibly being TRBD2 (5 bases). This CDR3 is built from 15 residues. Trimming took off 4 bases at V and 0 bases at J, with 12 bases between the two ends. Per the germline V gene, CDR1 is MDHEN and CDR2 is SYDVKM. The CDR3: CASSSSGTYQETQYF. In DNA, the CDR3 is TGTGCCAGCAGTTCGAGCGGTACCTACCAAGAGACCCAGTACTTC.

This clonotype was counted at least ten times. The rearrangement joins TRBV11-2 to TRBJ2-1; weak D call: TRBD2 (5 bases). V was pared by 4 bases and J by 8 bases, with 12 bases between. This CDR3 region has 13 residues. From germline, CDR1 is SGHAT and CDR2 FQNNGV. The chain's CDR3 is CASSSPSGDEQFF. The CDR3 nucleotides are TGTGCCAGCAGCTCACCGTCCGGGGATGAGCAGTTCTTC. Using reference TRBV11-2 and TRBJ2-1 for the parts outside the CDR3, the full variable domain is EAGVAQSPRYKIIEKRQSVAFWCNPISGHATLYWYQQILGQGPKLLIQFQNNGVVDDSQLPKDRFSAERLKGVDSTLKIQPAKLEDSAVYLCASSSPSGDEQFFGPGTRLTVL.

This clonotype came up a few times. The chain uses TRBV19 and TRBJ2-7; TRBD2 matches 7 bases. Germline values: CDR1 LNHDA, CDR2 SQIVND (reference sequence). This CDR3 has 15 amino acids. V shed 5 bases, J shed 1 base, and the junction held 8 bases outside the gene matches. The CDR3: CASSGAGTASYEQYF. In DNA form, the CDR3 reads TGTGCCAGTAGTGGAGCGGGAACGGCTTCCTACGAGCAGTACTTC.

This clonotype was observed at least ten times. The chain is built from TRBV2 and TRBJ2-1; TRBD1 is a possible D gene (6 bases). The CDR3 length is 14 residues. Trimming took off 3 bases at V and 8 bases at J, with 14 bases between the two ends. Germline V gene lookup returns CDR1 SNHLY and CDR2 FYNNEI. CDR3 in amino acids: CASSDWGQKDEQFF. Written as DNA, the CDR3 is TGTGCCAGCAGTGACTGGGGGCAAAAGGATGAGCAGTTCTTC.